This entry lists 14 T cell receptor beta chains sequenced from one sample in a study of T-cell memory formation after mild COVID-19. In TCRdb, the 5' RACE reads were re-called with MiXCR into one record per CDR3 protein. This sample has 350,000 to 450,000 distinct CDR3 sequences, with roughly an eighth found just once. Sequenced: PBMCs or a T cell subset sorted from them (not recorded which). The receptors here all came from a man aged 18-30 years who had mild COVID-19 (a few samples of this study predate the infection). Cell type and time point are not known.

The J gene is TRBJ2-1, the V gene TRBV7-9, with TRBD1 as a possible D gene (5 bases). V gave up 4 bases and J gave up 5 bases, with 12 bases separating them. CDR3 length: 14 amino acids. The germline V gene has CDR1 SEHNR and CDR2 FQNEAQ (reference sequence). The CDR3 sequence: CASSWADTDNEQFF. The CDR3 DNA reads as TGTGCCAGCAGCTGGGCGGACACCGACAATGAGCAGTTCTTC.

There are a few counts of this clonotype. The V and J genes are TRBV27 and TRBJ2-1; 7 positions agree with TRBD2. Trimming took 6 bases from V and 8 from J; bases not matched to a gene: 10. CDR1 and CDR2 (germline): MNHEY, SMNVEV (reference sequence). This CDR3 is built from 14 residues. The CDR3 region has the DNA TGTGCCAGCAGCGCGGGGGTATTTGAGGATGAGCAGTTCTTC. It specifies CASSAGVFEDEQFF.

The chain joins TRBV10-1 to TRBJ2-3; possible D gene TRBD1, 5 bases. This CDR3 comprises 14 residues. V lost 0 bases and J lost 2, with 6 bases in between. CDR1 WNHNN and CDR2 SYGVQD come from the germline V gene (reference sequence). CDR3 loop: CASSESGPTDTQYF. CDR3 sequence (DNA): TGCGCCAGCAGTGAGTCGGGGCCCACAGATACGCAGTATTTT.

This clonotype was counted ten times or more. CDR3 sequence: CATSQGQGPYGYTF. As DNA, the CDR3 is TGTGCCACCAGCCAAGGACAGGGTCCTTATGGCTACACCTTC. The rearrangement uses TRBV24-1 and TRBJ1-2; 8 bases map to TRBD1. Trimming removed 7 bases from V and 5 bases from J; junction bases left unmatched: 8. This CDR3 contains 14 residues. CDR1 KGHDR and CDR2 SFDVKD come from the germline V gene.

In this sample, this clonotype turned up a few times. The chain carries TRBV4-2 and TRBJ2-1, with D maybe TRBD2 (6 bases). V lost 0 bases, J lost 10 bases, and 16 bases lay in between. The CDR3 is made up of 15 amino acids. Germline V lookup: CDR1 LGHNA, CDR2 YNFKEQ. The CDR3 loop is CASSQDKPIGGEQFF. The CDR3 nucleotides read TGTGCCAGCAGCCAAGATAAACCCATTGGGGGGGAGCAGTTCTTC.

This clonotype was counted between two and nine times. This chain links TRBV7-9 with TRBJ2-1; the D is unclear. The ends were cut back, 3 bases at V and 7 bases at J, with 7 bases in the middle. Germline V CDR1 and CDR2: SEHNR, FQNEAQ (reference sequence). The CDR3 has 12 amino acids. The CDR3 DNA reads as TGTGCCAGCAGCTTGTTTAGGAATGAGCAGTTCTTC. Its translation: CASSLFRNEQFF. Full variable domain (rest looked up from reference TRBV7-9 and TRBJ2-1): DTGVSQNPRHKITKRGQNVTFRCDPISEHNRLYWYRQTLGQGPEFLTYFQNEAQLEKSRLLSDRFSAERPKGSFSTLEIQRTEQGDSAMYLCASSLFRNEQFFGPGTRLTVL.

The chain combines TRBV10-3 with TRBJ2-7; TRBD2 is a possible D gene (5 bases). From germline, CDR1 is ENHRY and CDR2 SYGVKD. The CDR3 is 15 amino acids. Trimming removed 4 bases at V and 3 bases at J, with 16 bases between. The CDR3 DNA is TGTGCCATCAGTGCCGCGAGAGGGATACTCTACGAGCAGTACTTC. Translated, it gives CAISAARGILYEQYF.

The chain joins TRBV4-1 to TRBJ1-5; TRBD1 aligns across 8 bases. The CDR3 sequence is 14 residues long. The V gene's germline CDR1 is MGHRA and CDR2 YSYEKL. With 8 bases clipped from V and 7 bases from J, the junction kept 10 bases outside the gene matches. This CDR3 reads CASADRGANQPQHF. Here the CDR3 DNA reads TGCGCCAGCGCCGACAGGGGTGCAAACCAGCCCCAGCATTTT.

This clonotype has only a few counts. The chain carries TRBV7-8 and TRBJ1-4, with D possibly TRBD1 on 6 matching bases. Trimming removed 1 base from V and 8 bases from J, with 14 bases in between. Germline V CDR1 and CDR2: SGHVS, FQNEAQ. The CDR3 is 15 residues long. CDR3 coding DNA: TGTGCCAGCAGCTTAGGGGGGCGAGGTCGAGAAAAACTGTTTTTT. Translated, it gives CASSLGGRGREKLFF.

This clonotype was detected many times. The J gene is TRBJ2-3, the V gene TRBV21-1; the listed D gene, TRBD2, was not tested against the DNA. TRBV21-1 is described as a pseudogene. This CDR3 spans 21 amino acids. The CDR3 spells CASSKALGLAGGRSSTDTQYF. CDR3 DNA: TGTGCCAGCAGCAAAGCGCTAGGACTAGCGGGGGGCCGATCGAGCACAGATACGCAGTATTTT.

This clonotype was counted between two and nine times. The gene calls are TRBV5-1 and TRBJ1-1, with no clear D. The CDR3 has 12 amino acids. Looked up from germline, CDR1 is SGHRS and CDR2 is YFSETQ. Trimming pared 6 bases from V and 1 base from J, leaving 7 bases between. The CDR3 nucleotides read TGCGCCAGCACGCGGGGGAACACTGAAGCTTTCTTT. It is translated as CASTRGNTEAFF.

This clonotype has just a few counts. CDR3 DNA: TGCGCCAGCAGCTTTGGCGGGGGACCACACTACGAGCAGTACGTC. Amino acid sequence: CASSFGGGPHYEQYV. This chain joins TRBV5-1 and TRBJ2-7; 7 bases are a match to TRBD2. Germline V gene lookup returns CDR1 SGHRS and CDR2 YFSETQ. This CDR3 region has 15 residues. V lost 2 bases and J lost 3; bases outside the gene matches: 8.

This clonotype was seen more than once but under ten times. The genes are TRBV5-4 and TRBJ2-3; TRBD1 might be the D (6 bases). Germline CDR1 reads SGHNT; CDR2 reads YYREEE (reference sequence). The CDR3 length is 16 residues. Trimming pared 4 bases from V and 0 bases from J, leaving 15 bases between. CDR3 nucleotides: TGTGCCAGCAGCGGGGGCCGACAGCCTAGCACAGATACGCAGTATTTT. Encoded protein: CASSGGRQPSTDTQYF.

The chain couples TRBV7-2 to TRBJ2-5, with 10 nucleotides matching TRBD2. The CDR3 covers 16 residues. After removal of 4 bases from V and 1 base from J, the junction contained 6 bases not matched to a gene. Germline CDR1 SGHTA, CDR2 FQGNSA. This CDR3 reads CASSSGLAVLQETQYF. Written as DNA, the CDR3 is TGTGCCAGCAGCTCCGGACTAGCGGTCCTCCAAGAGACCCAGTACTTC.